Listed below are T cell receptor beta chains from one sample, sequenced in a study of tumor-infiltrating lymphocytes in oesophageal squamous cell carcinoma. MiXCR, run by TCRdb on the PCR reads, gives a single entry per CDR3 protein. The repertoire consists of 20,000 to 25,000 distinct CDR3 sequences, with about a third occurring once and the leading ten covering 19%. Specimen: esophageal tumor tissue. The receptors derive from a female donor with esophageal squamous cell carcinoma. Each CDR3 is given with its conserved first and last residue. Each record gives: V gene, clone size, D gene, J gene, CDR3 protein, CDR3 DNA. D genes are given only for firm matches. Clone size is given for some rows only: seen once, a few or many times, or a class if the clone is expanded.

v_gene: TRBV7-9
abundance: many
d_gene: .
j_gene: TRBJ1-5
CDR3aa: CASSFSRGNQPQHF
CDR3nt: TGTGCCAGCAGCTTTTCCAGGGGCAATCAGCCCCAGCATTTT

v_gene: TRBV6-5
abundance: .
d_gene: TRBD1
j_gene: TRBJ1-6
CDR3aa: CASSYQGQSNSPLHF
CDR3nt: TGTGCCAGCAGTTACCAGGGACAGTCTAATTCACCCCTCCACTTC

v_gene: TRBV29-1
abundance: .
d_gene: .
j_gene: TRBJ2-1
CDR3aa: CSVGSTWEQFF
CDR3nt: TGCAGCGTTGGGTCTACATGGGAGCAGTTCTTC

v_gene: TRBV4-2
abundance: many
d_gene: .
j_gene: TRBJ2-1
CDR3aa: CASSPGSNNEQFF
CDR3nt: TGTGCCAGCAGCCCCGGGTCCAACAATGAGCAGTTCTTC

v_gene: TRBV12-1
abundance: many
d_gene: .
j_gene: TRBJ1-4
CDR3aa: CASSFDLDGAYEKLFF
CDR3nt: TGTGCCAGCAGCTTTGATTTGGACGGAGCCTATGAAAAACTGTTTTTT

v_gene: TRBV25-1
abundance: many
d_gene: TRBD1
j_gene: TRBJ1-6
CDR3aa: CASSDSRGQRNSPLHF
CDR3nt: TGTGCCAGCAGTGACAGCAGGGGACAGAGAAATTCACCCCTCCACTTT

v_gene: TRBV27
abundance: many
d_gene: .
j_gene: TRBJ1-3
CDR3aa: CASSLSGSSGNTIYF
CDR3nt: TGTGCCAGCAGTTTATCCGGTAGCTCTGGAAACACCATATATTTT

v_gene: TRBV11-2
abundance: .
d_gene: .
j_gene: TRBJ2-5
CDR3aa: CASSLGHQETQYF
CDR3nt: TGTGCCAGCAGCTTAGGACACCAAGAGACCCAGTACTTC

v_gene: TRBV10-3
abundance: many
d_gene: .
j_gene: TRBJ2-4
CDR3aa: CAISDGLKVGGQYF
CDR3nt: TGTGCCATCAGTGATGGGCTGAAGGTCGGGGGTCAGTACTTC

v_gene: TRBV5-1
abundance: .
d_gene: .
j_gene: TRBJ2-3
CDR3aa: CASSLELARADTQYF
CDR3nt: TGCGCCAGCAGCTTGGAGCTAGCAAGGGCAGATACGCAGTATTTT

v_gene: TRBV7-8
abundance: medium-sized
d_gene: .
j_gene: TRBJ2-7
CDR3aa: CASSHAPDSRTSYEQYF
CDR3nt: TGTGCCAGCAGCCACGCCCCGGACAGTCGAACGTCCTACGAGCAGTACTTC

v_gene: TRBV24-1
abundance: .
d_gene: TRBD1
j_gene: TRBJ1-6
CDR3aa: CATSDIRTGRRLSPSIF
CDR3nt: TGTGCCACCAGTGACATACGGACAGGGCGGAGGCTCAGCCCCAGCATTTTT

v_gene: TRBV28
abundance: many
d_gene: TRBD1
j_gene: TRBJ2-7
CDR3aa: CASSGGQGFTYEQYF
CDR3nt: TGTGCCAGCAGTGGTGGACAGGGGTTCACCTACGAGCAGTACTTC

v_gene: TRBV7-2
abundance: few
d_gene: .
j_gene: TRBJ2-6
CDR3aa: CASSLIAGANVLTF
CDR3nt: TGTGCCAGCAGCTTAATCGCTGGGGCCAACGTCCTGACTTTC

v_gene: TRBV12-3/TRBV12-4
abundance: once
d_gene: .
j_gene: TRBJ2-1
CDR3aa: CASNSFLTGPAFF
CDR3nt: TGTGCCAGCAACTCCTTTTTGACAGGTCCGGCGTTCTTC

v_gene: TRBV28
abundance: many
d_gene: .
j_gene: TRBJ2-7
CDR3aa: CASSPFGTGTVEQYF
CDR3nt: TGTGCCAGCAGCCCCTTCGGGACGGGGACCGTTGAGCAGTACTTC